This T cell receptor beta chain was captured by sequencing in a study of blood T cell repertoires in COVID-19. Study at large: Acute and convalescent COVID-19 specimens originated in the United States, Italy and Spain.

Seattle patient enrollment occurred during active infection, with longitudinal follow-up thereafter. CDR1 and CDR2 from the germline V gene are SGDLS and YYNGEE. Trimming cost V 3 bases and J 7 bases; bases outside gene matches: 9. The CDR3 covers 16 residues. This clone was found a few times. Authors' methods: Estimates of nucleated cell counts were drawn from the amplification of reference gene primers. The data were produced by immunoSEQ multiplex PCR, yet TCRdb's version contains in-frame clones alone and is incomplete. V and J calls and clone size are given by that table; D and trimming were obtained from the DNA. The data hold tens of thousands of clones, with approximately 77% observed a single time.

This receptor was identified in a man in his sixties or seventies with COVID-19, enrolled during active disease. The chain recombines TRBV9 with TRBJ2-1; 11 bases agree with TRBD2. Material for sequencing was peripheral blood. The CDR3 protein is CASSAPAGTSGNEQFF. CDR3 bases: TGTGCCAGCAGCGCACCTGCAGGGACTAGCGGAAATGAGCAGTTCTTC.